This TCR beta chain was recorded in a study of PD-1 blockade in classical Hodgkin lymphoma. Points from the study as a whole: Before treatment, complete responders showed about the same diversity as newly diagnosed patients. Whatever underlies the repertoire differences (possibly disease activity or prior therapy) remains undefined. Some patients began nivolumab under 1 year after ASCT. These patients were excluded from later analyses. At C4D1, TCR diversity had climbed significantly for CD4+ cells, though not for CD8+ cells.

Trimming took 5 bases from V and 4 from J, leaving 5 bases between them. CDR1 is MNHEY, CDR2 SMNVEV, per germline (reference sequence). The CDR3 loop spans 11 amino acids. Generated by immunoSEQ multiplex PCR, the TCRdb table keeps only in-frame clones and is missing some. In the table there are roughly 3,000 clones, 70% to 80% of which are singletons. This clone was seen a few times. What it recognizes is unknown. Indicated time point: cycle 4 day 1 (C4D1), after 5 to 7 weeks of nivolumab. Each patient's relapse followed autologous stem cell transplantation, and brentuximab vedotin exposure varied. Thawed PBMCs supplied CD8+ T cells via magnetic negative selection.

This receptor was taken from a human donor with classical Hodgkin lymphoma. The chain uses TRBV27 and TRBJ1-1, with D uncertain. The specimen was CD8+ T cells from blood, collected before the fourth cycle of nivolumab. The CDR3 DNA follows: TGTGCCAGCAGTACAGCCACTGAAGCTTTCTTT. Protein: CASSTATEAFF.